This T cell receptor (beta chain) was captured by sequencing in a study of cytotoxic CD8 clonotypes in ibrutinib-treated CLL. Study details: Of the patients, roughly 10 were relapsed/refractory, some 15 treatment-naive and 17 to 18 IGHV unmutated.

Clones were sequenced by immunoSEQ multiplex PCR, and TCRdb holds only the in-frame ones, with some missing. Here the sample spans about 130,000 clones, over 75% being singletons. General study findings and limits: Public clonotypes, an uncommon group, contracted or remained stable on treatment.

Points on this clone: Its antigen remains unidentified.

V dropped 1 base and J dropped 2 bases, with 11 bases sitting between them. Germline V CDR1 and CDR2: LGHNA, YNFKEQ. The CDR3 contains 15 residues. Genomic DNA in an amount of approximately 2 micrograms was extracted from cryopreserved PBMCs and used for the preparation of TCR beta libraries. The specimen was PBMCs, collected after 24 months of ibrutinib treatment. The chain uses TRBV4-2 and TRBJ1-1; possibly TRBD1 for D (6 bases). This TCR was sampled from a human donor with chronic lymphocytic leukemia. The CDR3 DNA is TGTGCCAGCAGCCAAGCCCTGGACAGTAACACTGAAGCTTTCTTT. Translated, it gives CASSQALDSNTEAFF.